A selection of T cell receptor beta chains follows, all from one sample in a study of siplizumab effects on memory and regulatory T cells. The method was immunoSEQ multiplex PCR; TCRdb's version includes in-frame clones alone and lacks a portion of them. There are more than 45,000 clones in the sample; roughly 97% occur only once, and around 0.6% lies in the top ten. Sequenced: naive CD4+ T cells sorted from blood. The receptors derive from a human donor in good health. The CDR3 runs from the conserved cysteine through the conserved F or W. A D gene is named only where the DNA matches it firmly. Not every row has a clone size; where given, it reads once, few, many or a size class.

J | size | V | D | DNA | CDR3
TRBJ2-4 | - | TRBV2 | TRBD1 | TGTGCCAGCAGGAGAGTCGGGACAGGGATCGACCAAAACATTCAGTACTTC | CASRRVGTGIDQNIQYF
TRBJ1-5 | - | TRBV27 | TRBD1 | TGTGCCAGCAGTTTATCGTGGACAGGGGGCGGTCAGCCCCAGCATTTT | CASSLSWTGGGQPQHF
TRBJ2-3 | - | TRBV28 | - | TGTGCCAGCGGTCGGCGGAGTATCCTCACAGATACGCAGTATTTT | CASGRRSILTDTQYF
TRBJ1-4 | - | TRBV19 | - | TGTGCCACCTCATTGACCGGACAGCCTTCCCGGGAAAAACTGTTTTTT | CATSLTGQPSREKLFF
TRBJ1-2 | - | TRBV9 | - | TGTGCCAGCAGCGAACAGGGCCAGGACTATGGCTACACCTTC | CASSEQGQDYGYTF
TRBJ2-7 | - | TRBV4-1 | TRBD2 | TGCGCCAGCAGCCTAGAGAGGGTAGCGGGAGTGTACGAGCAGTACTTC | CASSLERVAGVYEQYF
TRBJ2-7 | once | TRBV7-2 | - | TGTGCCAGCAGCTACCGGGTGGGTGTCTACGAGCAGTACTTC | CASSYRVGVYEQYF
TRBJ2-7 | - | TRBV29-1 | - | TGCAGCGTTGGAATCACAACCCTGGTGACAGGAGGCGAGCAGTACTTC | CSVGITTLVTGGEQYF
TRBJ2-5 | - | TRBV5-1 | - | TGCGCCAGCAGCTTGGGTTTACGCAGGGCCGCCGAAGAGACCCAGTACTTC | CASSLGLRRAAEETQYF
TRBJ2-1 | - | TRBV5-1 | TRBD2 | TGCGCCAGCAGCTTGGATGGGGGGGACTACAATGAGCAGTTCTTC | CASSLDGGDYNEQFF
TRBJ1-2 | once | TRBV5-6 | TRBD1 | TGTGCCAGCAGCTCCGGACAGGGAAGGCTTTATGGCTACACCTTC | CASSSGQGRLYGYTF
TRBJ2-7 | - | TRBV29-1 | TRBD2 | TGCAGCGTTCCCTCTAGCGGGAGTTGGGGCGAGCAGTACTTC | CSVPSSGSWGEQYF
TRBJ1-4 | - | TRBV28 | TRBD1 | TGTGCCAGCAGAAGAACAGGGGTATCCCCTAATGAAAAACTGTTTTTT | CASRRTGVSPNEKLFF
TRBJ2-2 | once | TRBV11-3 | - | TGTGCCAGCAGCTCAACAGCTTCAATCGGGGAGCTGTTTTTT | CASSSTASIGELFF
TRBJ2-1 | - | TRBV21-1 | - | TGTGCCAGCAGCAAAGCAGTAGGACCGGGACTAGCGTTCCATGAGCAGTTCTTC | CASSKAVGPGLAFHEQFF
TRBJ1-1 | - | TRBV16 | - | TGTGCCAGCAGCGGACAAGAGGGCAGGAACACTGAAGCTTTCTTT | CASSGQEGRNTEAFF
TRBJ1-4 | - | TRBV7-9 | - | TGTGCCAGCAGCAGATCTGGTTTACCGGGGGAAAAACTGTTTTTT | CASSRSGLPGEKLFF
TRBJ2-3 | - | TRBV30 | - | TGTGCCTGGATTGTCAGAAGTTCAGATACGCAGTATTTT | CAWIVRSSDTQYF
TRBJ2-3 | - | TRBV5-1 | TRBD2 | TGCGCCAGCAGCTCCTCGACTAGCGGGAGCACAGATACGCAGTATTTT | CASSSSTSGSTDTQYF
TRBJ1-5 | - | TRBV6-6 | - | TGTGCCAGCAGGGCTCTCGGGGACGGACTGCGGTCCCAGCATTTT | CASRALGDGLRSQHF
TRBJ1-5 | - | TRBV2 | - | TGTGCCAGCAGTCGGTCGGGGGCCCTCGGCAATCAGCCCCAGCATTTT | CASSRSGALGNQPQHF
TRBJ2-7 | - | TRBV18 | - | TGTGCCAGCTCACCTACACTAGCTGTCGAGCAGTACTTC | CASSPTLAVEQYF
TRBJ1-2 | - | TRBV7-9 | TRBD1 | TGTGCCAGCAGCTTAGCTGTGACAGGGGGCATTGGCTACACCTTC | CASSLAVTGGIGYTF
TRBJ1-1 | - | TRBV2 | TRBD1 | TGTGCCAGCAAGGGGGCTGTGAACACTGAAGCTTTCTTT | CASKGAVNTEAFF
TRBJ2-1 | - | TRBV13 | TRBD2 | TGTGCCAGCAGCTTAGGCCTCGGGACTAGCGGGAGGGCCCGTGAGCAGTTCTTC | CASSLGLGTSGRAREQFF
TRBJ2-7 | - | TRBV4-1 | - | TGCGCCAGCAGCCAACCCGGCAGGGGGGCAGGTAACGAGCAGTACTTC | CASSQPGRGAGNEQYF
TRBJ2-7 | - | TRBV7-2 | TRBD1 | TGTGCCAGCAGCTTGAGACAGGGTGTCCACGAGCAGTACTTC | CASSLRQGVHEQYF
TRBJ2-7 | - | TRBV5-4 | - | TGTGCCAGCAACCCGGGGGGCGCTAAGTACGAGCAGTACTTC | CASNPGGAKYEQYF
TRBJ2-7 | - | TRBV12-5 | - | TGTGCTAGTGGTTTGGTAATTAGAGGGGCCGCCTACGAGCAGTACTTC | CASGLVIRGAAYEQYF
TRBJ2-3 | - | TRBV15 | - | TGTGCCACCAGCAGATACACAGATACGCAGTATTTT | CATSRYTDTQYF
TRBJ2-2 | - | TRBV18 | TRBD2 | TGTGCCAGCTCACCACCTAGCGGGAGGAACACCGGGGAGCTGTTTTTT | CASSPPSGRNTGELFF